The text below deals with one T cell receptor (beta chain). Assay: immunoSEQ multiplex PCR; the TCRdb copy retains only in-frame clones and omits some. The data show around 300,000 clones, with 75% to 90% seen just once and approximately 9.9% held by the top ten. V dropped 2 bases and J dropped 3; count of bases not matched to a gene: 7. CDR3 length equals 16 residues. The germline gives CDR1 SGDLS, CDR2 YYNGEE. This sample is drawn from a study of blood T cell repertoires in COVID-19. As for the study in general: Samples taken during acute and convalescent COVID-19 were collected in the United States, Italy and Spain.

Sequencing used peripheral blood. The sequence was obtained from a woman in her seventies with acute or convalescent COVID-19. This chain uses TRBV9 with TRBJ2-5, with 10 nucleotides matching TRBD2. CDR3 sequence reads: CASSVGPLAGKETQYF. The CDR3 DNA reads as TGTGCCAGCAGCGTCGGCCCACTAGCGGGGAAAGAGACCCAGTACTTC.